This TCR beta chain came from a study of T cells in localized non-small cell lung cancer. Study outcomes and limitations: For the top 100 tumor clones, a median approximately 59 also appeared in adjacent lung. Exceeding tumor, uninvolved adjacent lung had the highest T cell clonality. Longer overall survival was seen with higher T cell density measured in blood.

Free of atypia, the adjacent lung was collected at least 2 cm away from the tumor margin. TCRdb keeps only in-frame clones here, not all; method: immunoSEQ multiplex PCR. The repertoire has around 900 clones, roughly 30% of them found once; the top ten carry roughly 14%. This clone is judged medium-sized. Its target is not known. Trimming took 5 bases from V and 5 from J; bases not matched to a gene: 7. Per germline, CDR1 SGHNT and CDR2 YENEEA. The CDR3 spans 14 residues. This specimen consisted of normal lung tissue next to the tumor, obtained before any cancer treatment. The TCR comes from a female donor over 55 with stage I lung adenocarcinoma. The chain carries TRBV11-3 and TRBJ2-5, with TRBD2 matching over 8 bases. The CDR3 loop is CASSLGRGSETQYF. The CDR3 coding sequence is TGTGCCAGCAGCCTCGGGAGGGGTTCCGAGACCCAGTACTTC.